This is a list of T cell receptor beta chains from one sample in a study of OX40 agonist ivuxolimab in advanced cancers. TCRdb's table, derived via immunoSEQ multiplex PCR, lists solely in-frame clones and lacks some. The sample lists around 58,000 clones; around 89% were seen once. The starting material was CD4+ or CD8+ T cells sorted from blood, obtained in a trial of the OX40 agonist ivuxolimab. These receptors came from an adult with an advanced solid tumor such as melanoma, head and neck, liver or kidney cancer. The CDR3 runs from the conserved cysteine through the conserved F or W. The D gene is left open where the match is weak. Clone size, where shown, is once, few, many, or a class for clones that have expanded.

>NA|TRBV19|TRBJ1-2|NA|16
TGTGCCAGTAGTATATATCCCAGGGCCTACTACTATGGCTACACCTTC
CASSIYPRAYYYGYTF
>NA|TRBV7-3|TRBJ2-1|NA|14
TGTGCCAGCAGCCGAGGGACTCCCTCCAATGAGCAGTTCTTC
CASSRGTPSNEQFF
>NA|TRBV6-1|TRBJ1-5|few|15
TGTGCCAGCAGTGAAGGACCGCCGAGATATCAGCCCCAGCATTTT
CASSEGPPRYQPQHF
>NA|TRBV10-3|TRBJ2-1|NA|13
TGTGCCATCAGTGAGTCAGGGAATAATGAGCAGTTCTTC
CAISESGNNEQFF
>TRBD2|TRBV10-1|TRBJ2-1|NA|15
TGCGCCAGCAGTGAGGTACTAGCGGGAGGCAATGAGCAGTTCTTC
CASSEVLAGGNEQFF
>NA|TRBV5-5|TRBJ2-2|NA|16
TGTGCCAGCAGCCCGAGGGCAGGGGGGACCACCGGGGAGCTGTTTTTT
CASSPRAGGTTGELFF
>NA|TRBV6-1|TRBJ1-1|NA|15
TGTGCCAGCAGTGAGTGGTCTTTTGAGGGGACTGAAGCTTTCTTT
CASSEWSFEGTEAFF
>TRBD1|TRBV7-6|TRBJ1-4|few|14
TGTGCCAGCAGCATTGGACAGGGGGGTGAAAAACTGTTTTTT
CASSIGQGGEKLFF
>NA|TRBV30|TRBJ2-1|NA|12
TGTGCCTGGAGTGGAGGGTACAATGAGCAGTTCTTC
CAWSGGYNEQFF
>TRBD2|TRBV7-2|TRBJ2-3|NA|15
TGTGCCAGCAAGTACAGCGGGGGGCCAGCAGATACGCAGTATTTT
CASKYSGGPADTQYF
>NA|TRBV5-3|TRBJ2-7|NA|13
TGTGCCAGAAGCTTGACAGCAGCCTACGAGCAGTACTTC
CARSLTAAYEQYF